This entry lists 25 T cell receptor beta chains sequenced from one sample in a study of graft-versus-host responses after intestinal transplantation. These receptors have no known antigen. Here immunoSEQ multiplex PCR was the method, and the copy in TCRdb shows in-frame clones only, minus some. Among about 71,000 clones listed, about 92% were seen once. The sequencing used unstimulated CD8+ T cells sorted from spleen or lymph node cells, collected before intestinal transplant. Source of these receptors: a human donor who received an intestinal transplant.

This chain joins TRBV29-1 and TRBJ1-4, with 7 bases matching TRBD1. Losses at the gene ends were 0 bases for V and 4 bases for J; bases not matched to a gene: 8. The CDR3 has 16 residues. CDR1 and CDR2 (germline): SQVTM, ANQGSEA. CDR3: CSVEDPGQPGNEKLFF. DNA for the CDR3: TGCAGCGTTGAAGACCCGGGACAGCCCGGTAATGAAAAACTGTTTTTT.

The gene calls are TRBV2 and TRBJ1-6, with a weak D call TRBD1 (6 bases). V was shortened by 8 bases and J by 2 bases, with 19 bases between the two germline ends. The CDR3 length is 17 residues. Germline CDR1 is SNHLY and CDR2 is FYNNEI. CDR3 DNA sequence: TGTGCCAGCGACCGGGGGCAGGGAGGGACCTATAATTCACCCCTCCACTTT. Protein product: CASDRGQGGTYNSPLHF.

This clone was seen only a few times. V and J are TRBV6-1 and TRBJ1-2, with 7 bases fitting TRBD1. The CDR3 is 15 amino acids. V lost 6 bases and J lost 4; bases outside the gene matches: 11. CDR1 is MNHNS, CDR2 SASEGT, per germline. The CDR3: CASSLDRSIFYGYTF. CDR3 in DNA: TGTGCCAGCAGCCTGGACAGGTCAATATTCTATGGCTACACCTTC.

The V call is TRBV15, the J call TRBJ1-1; D is unclear. V dropped 0 bases and J dropped 0 bases, with 5 bases sitting between them. Germline assignment: CDR1 LNHNV and CDR2 YYDKDF (reference sequence). This CDR3 is 14 amino acids long. The CDR3 sequence is CATSRDRLNTEAFF. CDR3 nucleotides: TGTGCCACCAGCAGAGATCGGTTGAACACTGAAGCTTTCTTT.

This chain connects TRBV9 to TRBJ2-1, with TRBD2 as a possible D gene (6 bases). V dropped 0 bases and J dropped 0 bases, with 10 bases sitting between them. Germline V gene sequence: CDR1 SGDLS, CDR2 YYNGEE. The CDR3 is 16 residues long. The CDR3 reads CASSVVLSGSYNEQFF. For the CDR3, the DNA is TGTGCCAGCAGCGTAGTGCTTAGCGGCTCCTACAATGAGCAGTTCTTC. The variable domain in full, completed from reference TRBV9 and TRBJ2-1, reads DSGVTQTPKHLITATGQRVTLRCSPRSGDLSVYWYQQSLDQGLQFLIQYYNGEERAKGNILERFSAQQFPDLHSELNLSSLELGDSALYFCASSVVLSGSYNEQFFGPGTRLTVL.

The rearrangement uses TRBV10-1 and TRBJ1-3; 10 bases align to TRBD1. The V segment lost 4 bases and the J segment 2 bases; nucleotides outside the gene matches: 5. Germline CDR1 WNHNN, CDR2 SYGVQD (reference sequence). This CDR3 region has 16 residues. The CDR3 spells CASSGTGQGAGNTIYF. The CDR3 DNA reads TGCGCCAGCAGTGGTACTGGACAGGGGGCTGGAAACACCATATATTTT.

The V call is TRBV7-7, the J call TRBJ2-1, with 10 bases matching TRBD2. The CDR3 length is 14 residues. Germline V gene data show CDR1 as SSHAT and CDR2 as FNYEAQ (reference sequence). The CDR3 DNA sequence: TGTGCTAGCTCGCTAGCGGGGGTCATAGATGAGCAGTTCTTC. Protein sequence: CASSLAGVIDEQFF. The full variable domain, its missing parts supplied by reference TRBV7-7 and TRBJ2-1, is GAGVSQSPRYKVTKRGQDVTLRCDPISSHATLYWYQQALGQGPEFLTYFNYEAQPDKSGLPSDRFSAERPEGSISTLTIQRTEQRDSAMYRCASSLAGVIDEQFFGPGTRLTVL.

The chain joins TRBV9 to TRBJ2-6; 10 bases agree with TRBD2. J lost 2 bases, V lost 3 bases, and 8 bases had no gene match. The CDR3 runs 18 residues. Germline CDR1 and CDR2: SGDLS and YYNGEE. CDR3 in amino acids: CASSGLAGALAGANVLTF. CDR3 nucleotide sequence: TGTGCCAGCAGCGGTCTAGCGGGGGCTTTGGCTGGGGCCAACGTCCTGACTTTC. The full variable domain, completed using reference TRBV9 and TRBJ2-6, is DSGVTQTPKHLITATGQRVTLRCSPRSGDLSVYWYQQSLDQGLQFLIQYYNGEERAKGNILERFSAQQFPDLHSELNLSSLELGDSALYFCASSGLAGALAGANVLTFGAGSRLTVL.

J is TRBJ1-6 and V is TRBV5-1; D is unresolved. The CDR3 is 18 amino acids. Trimming left V 4 bases short and J 8 bases short, with 25 bases between. From germline, CDR1 is SGHRS and CDR2 YFSETQ. The CDR3 nucleotides read TGCGCCAGCAGCGAAACGGTTTTTGATTACAGATCGGATTCACCCCTCCACTTT. Protein product: CASSETVFDYRSDSPLHF. Full variable domain (outside the CDR3, taken from reference TRBV5-1 and TRBJ1-6): KAGVTQTPRYLIKTRGQQVTLSCSPISGHRSVSWYQQTPGQGLQFLFEYFSETQRNKGNFPGRFSGRQFSNSRSEMNVSTLELGDSALYLCASSETVFDYRSDSPLHFGNGTRLTVT.

The CDR3 protein is CASSLGANTEAFF. CDR3 sequence (DNA): TGTGCCAGCAGCTTAGGGGCGAACACTGAAGCTTTCTTT. The rearrangement uses TRBV11-2 and TRBJ1-1; unclear D gene. This CDR3 contains 13 residues. V was trimmed by 1 base and J by 1 base, leaving 4 bases between them. Germline V gene lookup returns CDR1 SGHAT and CDR2 FQNNGV.

This rearrangement joins TRBV2 to TRBJ1-6; D uncertain. Deletions cut 4 bases from V and 0 bases from J, with 10 bases between. The germline gives CDR1 SNHLY, CDR2 FYNNEI. The CDR3 totals 16 residues. DNA of the CDR3: TGTGCCAGCAGTGTGGCGCGGAGCTCCTATAATTCACCCCTCCACTTT. It translates to CASSVARSSYNSPLHF.

The rearrangement uses TRBV9 and TRBJ1-3; D perhaps matches TRBD1 (6 bases). V was pared by 4 bases and J by 0 bases, with 17 bases between. The CDR3 is made up of 17 amino acids. CDR1 and CDR2 from the germline V gene are SGDLS and YYNGEE. The CDR3 DNA is TGTGCCAGCAGCCTAAGGTCCGGGACAAACTCTGGAAACACCATATATTTT. This gives the protein CASSLRSGTNSGNTIYF.

The chain couples TRBV11-2 to TRBJ2-3; D possibly corresponds to TRBD1 (6 bases). V was trimmed by 2 bases and J by 0 bases, leaving 12 bases between them. CDR3 length: 16 amino acids. CDR1 is SGHAT, CDR2 FQNNGV, per germline. CDR3 loop: CASSLIGQTSTDTQYF. In nucleotides, the CDR3 is TGTGCCAGCAGCTTAATAGGACAGACTAGCACAGATACGCAGTATTTT.

This chain uses TRBV4-1 with TRBJ2-3; D perhaps matches TRBD2 (5 bases). The CDR3 extends over 15 amino acids. Germline CDR1 reads MGHRA; CDR2 reads YSYEKL. With 0 bases removed from V and 0 bases from J, the gap between germline ends came to 7 bases. In nucleotides, the CDR3 is TGCGCCAGCAGCCAAGAAGCGGACAGCACAGATACGCAGTATTTT. Translation gives CASSQEADSTDTQYF.

The genes are TRBV19 and TRBJ1-2, with TRBD1 as a possible D gene (6 bases). Trimming stripped 5 bases from V and 6 bases from J, with 13 bases between. From germline, CDR1 is LNHDA and CDR2 SQIVND (reference sequence). The CDR3 has 13 residues. The CDR3 here is CASSDRSGDGYTF. The CDR3 nucleotides are TGTGCCAGTAGTGATAGATCAGGGGATGGCTACACCTTC.

DNA for the CDR3: TGTGCCAGCAGGGGGGCGGCCCTGAGCTCCTACGAGCAGTACTTC. Residues: CASRGAALSSYEQYF. The rearrangement links TRBV6-1 to TRBJ2-7, with D maybe TRBD1 (6 bases). The CDR3 sequence is 15 residues long. Between the trimmed V and J ends, which lost 6 bases and 0 bases, there was a span of 15 bases. Germline V gene sequence: CDR1 MNHNS, CDR2 SASEGT.

V and J are TRBV19 and TRBJ2-3; D not certain. Looked up from germline, CDR1 is LNHDA and CDR2 is SQIVND (reference sequence). The CDR3 runs to 15 residues. V was shortened by 3 bases and J by 4 bases, with 14 bases between the two germline ends. The CDR3 sequence: CASSMGSLGPDTQYF. CDR3 DNA sequence: TGTGCCAGTAGTATGGGCTCCCTGGGTCCAGATACGCAGTATTTT.

V usage is TRBV9 and J usage is TRBJ2-4; 7 nucleotides agree with TRBD2. CDR1 SGDLS and CDR2 YYNGEE come from the germline V gene. CDR3 length: 14 residues. The ends lost 4 bases at V and 8 bases at J; junction bases unmatched: 9. The CDR3: CASSFRGGEDIQYF. DNA for the CDR3: TGTGCCAGCAGCTTCCGGGGAGGGGAGGACATTCAGTACTTC.

This chain joins TRBV10-3 and TRBJ2-1; 12 bases fit TRBD2. Germline assignment: CDR1 ENHRY and CDR2 SYGVKD. The CDR3 is 17 amino acids. With V trimmed by 5 bases and J by 5 bases, 10 bases remained unmatched. The DNA of the CDR3 is TGTGCCATCAGTCCCGAAACGACTAGCGGGGGTGACAATGAGCAGTTCTTC. Residues: CAISPETTSGGDNEQFF.

The V and J genes are TRBV20-1 and TRBJ1-1; D gene unclear. The germline V gene has CDR1 DFQATT and CDR2 SNEGSKA (reference sequence). CDR3 length: 11 residues. V was shortened by 3 bases and J by 6 bases, with 8 bases between the two germline ends. The CDR3 sequence is CSARLGPEAFF. The CDR3 region has the DNA TGCAGTGCTAGGTTGGGCCCTGAAGCTTTCTTT.

This sequence joins TRBV7-6 and TRBJ2-7; the match to TRBD1 covers 7 bases. V lost 5 bases and J lost 4; bases outside the gene matches: 8. The CDR3 is 14 residues long. Per the germline V gene, CDR1 is SGHVS and CDR2 is FNYEAQ. The CDR3 region is CASSNGQALYEQYF. DNA for the CDR3: TGTGCCAGCAGCAACGGACAGGCCCTTTACGAGCAGTACTTC.

The chain uses TRBV18 and TRBJ2-3; 10 bases are a match to TRBD2. V was pared by 2 bases and J by 2 bases, with 4 bases of the junction left unmatched. Germline V gene sequence: CDR1 KGHSH, CDR2 LQKENI. This CDR3 has 16 residues. The CDR3 sequence is CASSPASGGPTDTQYF. The DNA for the CDR3 is TGTGCCAGCTCACCAGCTAGCGGGGGCCCCACAGATACGCAGTATTTT.

The rearrangement joins TRBV25-1 to TRBJ1-3; D gene uncertain. The CDR3 covers 16 residues. Trimming pared 4 bases from V and 0 bases from J, leaving 13 bases between. CDR1 and CDR2 from the germline V gene are MGHDK and SYGVNS. The CDR3, as DNA: TGTGCCAGCAGTGGGTGGACGGGAAGCTCTGGAAACACCATATATTTT. Its protein product is CASSGWTGSSGNTIYF.

This rearrangement joins TRBV5-1 to TRBJ1-5; 8 positions agree with TRBD1. V shed 4 bases and J 3 bases; nucleotides not matched to a gene: 6. The CDR3 totals 15 residues. Per the germline V gene, CDR1 is SGHRS and CDR2 is YFSETQ. The CDR3 DNA follows: TGCGCCAGCAGCCAAACAGGGGGGATCAATCAGCCCCAGCATTTT. This sequence encodes CASSQTGGINQPQHF.

The sample holds one count of this clone. The V and J genes are TRBV27 and TRBJ2-7; a possible D gene is TRBD1 (6 bases). The germline V and J ends were trimmed by 6 bases and 2 bases, with 11 bases remaining between them. This CDR3 has 13 residues. Per germline, CDR1 MNHEY and CDR2 SMNVEV (reference sequence). The CDR3 sequence: CASSPDRTYEQYF. In DNA form, the CDR3 reads TGTGCCAGCAGCCCAGACAGGACCTACGAGCAGTACTTC.